This T cell receptor (beta chain) comes out of a study of cytomegalovirus exposure and HLA in healthy donors. Notes on this clone: Its antigen is as yet unknown.

Researchers ran the PCR with 60 Vbeta and 13 Jbeta primers. Sequencing used immunoSEQ multiplex PCR; TCRdb keeps in-frame clones, though not all of them. Of fewer than 200,000 clones listed, roughly four fifths are singletons. This CDR3 region has 19 residues. The V gene's germline CDR1 is ENHRY and CDR2 SYGVKD. V was clipped by 6 bases and J by 2 bases; unmatched bases: 16. Study observations and caveats: Researchers left out some V segments, among them TRBV6-2 and TRBV6-3, as indistinguishable. A further, later analysis showed that HLA-associated TCR beta chains (compared with equally common others) were more clonally expanded. It was 164 TCR beta chains that were listed as cytomegalovirus-associated.

The clonotype originates from a young woman in good health and CMV-seronegative. V and J are TRBV10-3 and TRBJ2-3; 11 nucleotides line up with TRBD2. Sequenced input: PBMCs. CDR3 DNA sequence: TGTGCCATCAGAGGGACTAGCGGACACCCAACTGATTACACAGATACGCAGTATTTT. This encodes CAIRGTSGHPTDYTDTQYF.